Listed here are 14 T cell receptor beta chains from one sample, sequenced in a study of vaccination effects on CD4 cells after COVID-19. The antigens of these receptors remain unknown. CD4+ T cells specific for antigen were expanded with viral peptide pools by the ViraFEST assay before sequencing. Upon completion of around eleven days in culture, CD4+ T cells were isolated. The healthy vaccine recipients, who had no prior SARS-CoV-2 infection, showed negative nucleocapsid antibodies. Sequencing used immunoSEQ multiplex PCR; TCRdb keeps in-frame clones, though not all of them. The table lists about 41,000 clones, around 67% of them singletons. The sample in question was CD4+ T cells from PBMCs cultured with HCoV-OC43 spike peptides, obtained before COVID-19 vaccination. Subset here: HCoV-OC43 spike overlapping peptide pool stimulation. These TCRs come from a human donor who received a COVID-19 vaccine.

V usage is TRBV5-4 and J usage is TRBJ2-2; 9 bases fit TRBD1. Looked up from germline, CDR1 is SGHNT and CDR2 is YYREEE (reference sequence). V lost 4 bases, J lost 7 bases, and 8 bases stayed unmatched. The CDR3 has 15 amino acids. This CDR3 is CASSRRDRANGELFF. DNA for the CDR3: TGTGCCAGCAGCCGGCGGGACAGGGCGAACGGGGAGCTGTTTTTT.

The chain uses TRBV7-9 and TRBJ2-7; TRBD1 or TRBD2 may be the D gene (5 bases each). Germline CDR1 reads SEHNR; CDR2 reads FQNEAQ (reference sequence). Trimming removed 1 base from V and 4 bases from J, with 14 bases in between. This CDR3 is 15 amino acids long. Written as DNA, the CDR3 is TGTGCCAGCAGCTTAGTATCCGGGACCCAGTACGAGCAGTACTTC. Its protein is CASSLVSGTQYEQYF.

The J gene is TRBJ1-2, the V gene TRBV4-3, with TRBD1 matching over 7 bases. CDR1 and CDR2 from the germline V gene are LGHNA and YSLEER. The CDR3 runs to 15 residues. The trim removed 1 base at V and 1 base at J, leaving 3 bases unmatched. This chain's CDR3 is CASSQAHRGNYGYTF. The DNA of the CDR3 is TGCGCCAGCAGCCAAGCGCACAGGGGTAACTATGGCTACACCTTC.

V and J are TRBV7-2 and TRBJ2-1; D is possibly TRBD2 (6 bases). CDR3 length equals 13 residues. Trimming took 0 bases from V and 9 from J, leaving 9 bases between them. The germline V gene has CDR1 SGHTA and CDR2 FQGNSA. The CDR3 sequence: CASSLAGRPEQFF. DNA for the CDR3: TGTGCCAGCAGCTTAGCGGGGAGGCCTGAGCAGTTCTTC.

The V gene is TRBV5-1, the J gene TRBJ1-3; D call uncertain. CDR1 SGHRS and CDR2 YFSETQ come from the germline V gene. The CDR3 totals 12 residues. V dropped 0 bases and J dropped 2 bases, with 0 bases sitting between them. The CDR3 region is CASSLAGNTIYF. In nucleotides, the CDR3 is TGCGCCAGCAGCTTGGCTGGAAACACCATATATTTT.

The rearrangement joins TRBV19 to TRBJ2-2; TRBD2 matches 10 bases. The CDR3 is 20 amino acids. CDR1 and CDR2 from the germline V gene are LNHDA and SQIVND (reference sequence). After removal of 0 bases from V and 5 bases from J, the junction contained 15 bases not matched to a gene. In nucleotides, the CDR3 is TGTGCCAGTAGTATAGACCCCCCCTCGGGGAGCGGGGGGGCGACCGGGGAGCTGTTTTTT. Translated: CASSIDPPSGSGGATGELFF.

The chain joins TRBV18 to TRBJ2-7; 10 nucleotides agree with TRBD1. The length of the CDR3 is 16 residues. Germline CDR1 reads KGHSH; CDR2 reads LQKENI. The J segment lost 2 bases and the V segment lost 6 bases, leaving 10 bases of the junction unmatched. The CDR3 bases are TGTGCCAGCTCCCTTACGTCCGGGACAGGGGCCTACGAGCAGTACTTC. It translates to CASSLTSGTGAYEQYF.

This chain connects TRBV7-2 to TRBJ1-1; TRBD1 matches at 8 bases. The CDR3 has 14 amino acids. From germline, CDR1 is SGHTA and CDR2 FQGNSA. After removal of 2 bases from V and 3 bases from J, the junction contained 2 bases not matched to a gene. The CDR3 region is CASSLPGGYTEAFF. CDR3 DNA sequence: TGTGCCAGCAGCTTACCAGGGGGCTACACTGAAGCTTTCTTT.

The chain combines TRBV7-2 with TRBJ1-5; maybe TRBD1 (5 bases). The germline gives CDR1 SGHTA, CDR2 FQGNSA. V was clipped by 3 bases and J by 7 bases, with 7 bases between them. The length of the CDR3 is 12 residues. The CDR3 protein is CASSFGDQPQHF. The CDR3 DNA follows: TGTGCCAGCAGCTTCGGGGACCAGCCCCAGCATTTT.

The gene calls are TRBV7-9 and TRBJ2-2; D is possibly TRBD1 (5 bases). In germline, CDR1 is SEHNR, CDR2 FQNEAQ (reference sequence). V gave up 5 bases and J gave up 5 bases, with 15 bases separating them. The CDR3 runs 15 residues. As DNA, the CDR3 is TGTGCCAGCAGCCCCCCAGGGATGGTAACCGGGGAGCTGTTTTTT. Translated: CASSPPGMVTGELFF.

This chain uses TRBV6-5 with TRBJ2-7; 7 nucleotides align to TRBD1. The CDR3 totals 12 residues. Germline V lookup: CDR1 MNHEY, CDR2 SVGAGI. The V segment lost 6 bases and the J segment 2 bases; nucleotides outside the gene matches: 1. CDR3 sequence (DNA): TGTGCCAGCAGCCAGGGGGCCTACGAGCAGTACTTC. Its translation is CASSQGAYEQYF.

In this sample, this clone turned up once. V and J are TRBV4-2 and TRBJ2-7; 14 bases are a match to TRBD2. CDR1 and CDR2 (germline): LGHNA, YNFKEQ. V was pared by 8 bases and J by 2 bases, with 5 bases of the junction left unmatched. This CDR3 contains 15 residues. CDR3 region: CASGLAGGLTYEQYF. The CDR3 region has the DNA TGTGCCAGCGGACTAGCGGGGGGTCTAACCTACGAGCAGTACTTC.

The chain uses TRBV2 and TRBJ1-1; tentatively, D is TRBD1 (6 bases). CDR3 length: 12 amino acids. CDR1 SNHLY and CDR2 FYNNEI come from the germline V gene. The V end lost 5 bases, the J end lost 4 bases, and 8 bases lay between the germline ends. In DNA form, the CDR3 reads TGTGCCAGCAGTAAGGGGGGCACTGAAGCTTTCTTT. Its translation: CASSKGGTEAFF.

This clone showed up just once. The rearrangement uses TRBV3-1 (or the pseudogene TRBV3-2) and TRBJ1-2; D perhaps matches TRBD1 (5 bases). This CDR3 is 12 amino acids long. Germline assignment: CDR1 LGHDT and CDR2 YNNKEL (reference sequence). V shed 4 bases and J shed 8 bases, with 11 bases lying between them. The DNA for the CDR3 is TGTGCCAGCAGCCTGGGGACTCGCGGCTACACCTTC. This gives the protein CASSLGTRGYTF.